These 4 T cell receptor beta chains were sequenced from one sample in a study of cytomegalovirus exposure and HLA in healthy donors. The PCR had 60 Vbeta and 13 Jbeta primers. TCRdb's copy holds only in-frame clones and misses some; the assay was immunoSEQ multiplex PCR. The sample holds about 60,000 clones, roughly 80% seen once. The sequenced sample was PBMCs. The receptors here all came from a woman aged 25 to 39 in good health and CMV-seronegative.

The CDR3 DNA reads as TGTGCCAGCAGCGCCGTTAGCGGGGGGCAAGAGACCCAGTACTTC. It encodes CASSAVSGGQETQYF. This chain links TRBV9 with TRBJ2-5; the match to TRBD2 covers 10 bases. The CDR3 spans 15 residues. V shed 3 bases, J shed 2 bases, and the junction held 4 bases outside the gene matches. Germline values: CDR1 SGDLS, CDR2 YYNGEE.

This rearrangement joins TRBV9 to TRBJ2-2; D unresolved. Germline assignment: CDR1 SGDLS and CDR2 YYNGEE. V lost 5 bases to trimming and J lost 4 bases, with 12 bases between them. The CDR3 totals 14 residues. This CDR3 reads CASSAEQSTGELFF. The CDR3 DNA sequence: TGTGCCAGCAGTGCAGAACAGAGCACCGGGGAGCTGTTTTTT. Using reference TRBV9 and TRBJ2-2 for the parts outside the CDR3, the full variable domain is DSGVTQTPKHLITATGQRVTLRCSPRSGDLSVYWYQQSLDQGLQFLIQYYNGEERAKGNILERFSAQQFPDLHSELNLSSLELGDSALYFCASSAEQSTGELFFGEGSRLTVL.

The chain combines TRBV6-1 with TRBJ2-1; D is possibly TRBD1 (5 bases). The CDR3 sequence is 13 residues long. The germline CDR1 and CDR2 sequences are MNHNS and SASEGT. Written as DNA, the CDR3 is TGTGCTGGGGCCCTAACCCCCTACAATGAGCAGTTCTTC. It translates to CAGALTPYNEQFF.

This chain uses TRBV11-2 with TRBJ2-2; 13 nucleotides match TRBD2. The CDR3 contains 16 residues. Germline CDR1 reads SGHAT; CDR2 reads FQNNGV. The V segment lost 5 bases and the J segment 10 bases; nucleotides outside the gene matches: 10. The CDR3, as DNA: TGTGCCAGCAGCGGTATGAGACTAGCGGGGGGAACGGAGCTGTTTTTT. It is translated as CASSGMRLAGGTELFF.